The rows below give T cell receptor beta chains drawn from one sample of a study of T cell responses to AZD1222 COVID-19 vaccine. Sequencing was performed with immunoSEQ multiplex PCR; in TCRdb, only in-frame clones are kept and a portion is missing. The sample yields some 120,000 clones, approximately 84% seen once. The sequences come from peripheral blood, collected on day 0 of AZD1222 vaccination. The receptors come from an adult in good health. Each CDR3 is given with its conserved first and last residue. The D gene is left open where the match is weak.

V: TRBV11-3
D: TRBD2
CDR3: CASSQSGLAGAGEQFF

V: TRBV6-5
D: TRBD1
CDR3: CASSLGQENTEAFF

V: TRBV4-2
D: -
CDR3: CASSQDWGAGTF

V: TRBV4-1
D: TRBD1
CDR3: CASSQEGQGREKLFF

V: TRBV7-9
D: -
CDR3: CASSRGPSSAFF

V: TRBV3-1/TRBV3-2
D: -
CDR3: CASSRRDTVNYEQYF

V: TRBV5-1
D: -
CDR3: CASSDGASYGYTF

V: TRBV9
D: TRBD1
CDR3: CASSVVGQGLGEQFF

V: TRBV18
D: TRBD1
CDR3: CASSLSGQGGNEQFF

V: TRBV30
D: -
CDR3: CAWSPLGLSSYEQYF

V: TRBV30
D: -
CDR3: CAWSVVREQYF

V: TRBV4-3
D: -
CDR3: CASSQAWGSTEAFF

V: TRBV6-5
D: -
CDR3: CASSIGKGETQYF

V: TRBV5-4
D: TRBD2
CDR3: CASSGLAGVDDTQYF

V: TRBV6-5
D: TRBD1
CDR3: CASRREVTGLGEQFF

V: TRBV19
D: -
CDR3: CASSILQDRPYGYTF

V: TRBV9
D: TRBD1
CDR3: CASSGGQGNTEAFF

V: TRBV7-2
D: TRBD1
CDR3: CASSFRTGDNQPQHF

V: TRBV27
D: -
CDR3: CASSFGDLRETQYF

V: TRBV11-3
D: -
CDR3: CASSHLGDEQFF

V: TRBV29-1
D: -
CDR3: CSVDYPGVGTDTQYF

V: TRBV10-2
D: -
CDR3: CASTPQLAEQYF

V: TRBV9
D: TRBD1
CDR3: CASSVGIGQGDGYTF

V: TRBV19
D: -
CDR3: CASSIGTAAYNEQFF

V: TRBV5-8
D: -
CDR3: CASSLGRTSPNTF

V: TRBV14
D: -
CDR3: CASSQEIGSYEQYF